The 28 T cell receptor beta chains in this list originate from one sample, sequenced in a study of blood T cells in healthy people across ages. Together with a sample-barcoded 5' primer, a J-beta primer mix was included in a second PCR lasting about 6 to 12 cycles. TCRdb reprocessed the 5' RACE reads with MiXCR, giving one entry per CDR3 protein. The data show some 700,000 distinct CDR3 sequences, around a fifth seen once. Material for sequencing was blood. The receptors shown here come from a man between 70 and 80 years old in good health.

The rearrangement uses TRBV10-3 and TRBJ2-5; D perhaps matches TRBD2 (6 bases). CDR1 is ENHRY, CDR2 SYGVKD, per germline. The germline V and J ends were trimmed by 0 bases and 5 bases, with 13 bases remaining between them. The CDR3 runs 15 residues. CDR3 region: CAISESAGLSETQYF. The CDR3 nucleotides are TGTGCCATCAGTGAGTCGGCGGGACTGTCGGAGACCCAGTACTTC.

This chain connects TRBV7-6 to TRBJ2-2, with D unclear. The V and J ends lost 8 bases and 7 bases respectively, with 11 bases between them. Germline V gene lookup returns CDR1 SGHVS and CDR2 FNYEAQ. This CDR3 has 12 amino acids. The CDR3 loop is CASGPRSGELFF. The DNA for the CDR3 is TGTGCCAGCGGACCTCGTAGCGGGGAGCTGTTTTTT.

A few counts support this clonotype. The chain has TRBV6-1 and TRBJ2-1; a possible D gene is TRBD1 (7 bases). The CDR3 extends over 13 amino acids. V gave up 10 bases and J gave up 0 bases, with 10 bases separating them. Germline V CDR1 and CDR2: MNHNS, SASEGT. CDR3 coding DNA: TGTGCCATCAGGGGGGACTCCTACAATGAGCAGTTCTTC. Encoded protein: CAIRGDSYNEQFF.

This clonotype has only a few counts. The chain employs TRBV4-1 and TRBJ2-1; TRBD2 agrees at 7 bases. Germline loops: CDR1 MGHRA, CDR2 YSYEKL. The CDR3 is 17 amino acids. V gave up 0 bases and J gave up 12 bases; unmatched junction bases: 17. This chain's CDR3 is CASSQDTGGRQSRVQFF. The DNA of the CDR3 is TGCGCCAGCAGCCAAGATACCGGCGGGAGACAGAGTAGGGTGCAGTTCTTC.

This clonotype turned up a few times. CDR3 sequence: CASTKGMESEQYV. The CDR3 nucleotides are TGTGCCAGCACTAAAGGGATGGAATCCGAGCAGTACGTC. V usage is TRBV2 and J usage is TRBJ2-1; no definite D call. The J call is doubtful: the DNA matches TRBJ2-7 better. The CDR3 covers 13 residues. The germline V gene has CDR1 SNHLY and CDR2 FYNNEI.

This clonotype was recorded a few times. The genes are TRBV10-3 and TRBJ1-3, with D unresolved. This CDR3 contains 15 residues. Germline CDR1 reads ENHRY; CDR2 reads SYGVKD. Trimming left V 3 bases short and J 0 bases short, with 9 bases between. The DNA of the CDR3 is TGTGCCATCAGTGATGGCAGAAGCTCTGGAAACACCATATATTTT. It specifies CAISDGRSSGNTIYF.

This rearrangement joins TRBV11-2 to TRBJ1-4, with D possibly TRBD1 on 5 matching bases. CDR3 length: 15 amino acids. V dropped 1 base and J dropped 5 bases, with 11 bases sitting between them. Germline CDR1 is SGHAT and CDR2 is FQNNGV. The CDR3 nucleotides read TGTGCCAGCAGCTTAGGACAGCTAACAAATGAAAAACTGTTTTTT. Its translation: CASSLGQLTNEKLFF.

V gene TRBV7-2 combines with J gene TRBJ1-4; a possible D gene is TRBD1 (6 bases). Trimming left V 5 bases short and J 7 bases short, with 17 bases between. From germline, CDR1 is SGHTA and CDR2 FQGNSA. The CDR3 is made up of 15 amino acids. In DNA form, the CDR3 reads TGTGCCAGCAGCCTAGTTATACAGGGTGGTGAAAAACTGTTTTTT. Translation gives CASSLVIQGGEKLFF.

The chain joins TRBV5-4 to TRBJ1-5; the match to TRBD1 covers 8 bases. Germline-derived CDR1 and CDR2 are SGHNT and YYREEE (reference sequence). The junction had 6 bases not matched to a gene; V was cut back by 4 bases and J by 6 bases. The CDR3 totals 14 residues. In DNA, the CDR3 is TGTGCCAGCAGCCAACAGGGGGGTAGTCAGCCCCAGCATTTT. Its protein product is CASSQQGGSQPQHF.

This clonotype was seen a few times. The rearrangement links TRBV6-2 or TRBV6-3 to TRBJ2-1, with 8 bases fitting TRBD2. CDR3 length: 15 residues. Germline V gene lookup returns CDR1 MNHEY and CDR2 SVGEGT. V shed 0 bases and J 8 bases; nucleotides not matched to a gene: 6. In nucleotides, the CDR3 is TGTGCCAGCAGTTACTCGCGTCGGGGGGGCTATGAGCAGTTCTTC. Translated: CASSYSRRGGYEQFF.

The table lists this clonotype with a few counts. The J gene is TRBJ1-1, the V gene TRBV20-1; D remains unclear. Germline values: CDR1 DFQATT, CDR2 SNEGSKA (reference sequence). V lost 6 bases and J 3 bases, leaving 14 bases between the germline ends. This CDR3 comprises 13 residues. CDR3 region: CSARLLSDTEAFF. The CDR3, as DNA: TGCAGTGCCCGCCTCCTTTCAGACACTGAAGCTTTCTTT.

The V gene is TRBV14, the J gene TRBJ2-5; unclear D gene. The assigned J gene may be wrong: the sequence end matches TRBJ2-1 better. The length of the CDR3 is 17 residues. The germline gives CDR1 SGHDN, CDR2 FVKESK. The CDR3 coding sequence is TGTGCCAGCAGCCAAGCTTGGGCAGGTTTTTCGATGAATGAGCAGTTCTTC. Protein: CASSQAWAGFSMNEQFF.

The chain uses TRBV12-3 or TRBV12-4 and TRBJ2-5, with TRBD2 matching over 13 bases. There are 14 residues in the CDR3. Trimming removed 6 bases from V and 3 bases from J; junction bases left unmatched: 1. The CDR3 bases are TGTGCCAGCAGACTAGCGGGAGGGAAAGAGACCCAGTACTTC. Protein: CASRLAGGKETQYF.

The chain joins TRBV5-1 to TRBJ1-1; D may be TRBD1 (6 bases). Germline V gene lookup returns CDR1 SGHRS and CDR2 YFSETQ. The CDR3 has 17 residues. The germline V and J ends were trimmed by 7 bases and 4 bases, with 26 bases remaining between them. The CDR3: CASAATRDTLGGTEAFF. In DNA, the CDR3 is TGCGCCAGCGCCGCCACGAGGGACACCCTCGGCGGCACTGAAGCTTTCTTT.

As concerns this clonotype: The missing conserved phenylalanine or tryptophan at the end of this CDR3 makes a read error likely. The chain recombines TRBV6-2 or TRBV6-3 with TRBJ2-1; 8 bases align to TRBD1. The CDR3 is 16 residues long. The germline gives CDR1 MNHEY, CDR2 SVGEGT. Germline trimming cut 2 bases from V and 6 bases from J; bases unmatched to any gene: 9. CDR3 bases: TGTGCCAGCAGTTACGGCGGGACAGGTAGAGGCAATGAGCAGTTCGTC. Amino acid sequence: CASSYGGTGRGNEQFV.

The rearrangement uses TRBV29-1 and TRBJ2-3; 8 bases are a match to TRBD1. Trimming cost V 6 bases and J 5 bases; bases outside gene matches: 7. The CDR3 extends over 13 amino acids. CDR1 and CDR2 (germline): SQVTM, ANQGSEA. CDR3 loop: CSVWTGFGDTQYF. The CDR3 DNA follows: TGCAGCGTCTGGACAGGGTTTGGAGATACGCAGTATTTT.

This clonotype occurred once. At one end, the junction sequence differs from germline, possibly due to a read error. This rearrangement joins TRBV18 to TRBJ2-4; 8 bases are shared with TRBD1. This CDR3 comprises 14 residues. Germline CDR1 KGHSH, CDR2 LQKENI. The CDR3 spells CATSPTTGENIQYF. In DNA, the CDR3 is TGTGCCACCTCACCTACGACAGGGGAAAACATTCAGTACTTC.

V usage is TRBV15 and J usage is TRBJ1-5; possible D gene TRBD1, 5 bases. The CDR3 is 15 amino acids. Germline values: CDR1 LNHNV, CDR2 YYDKDF (reference sequence). The V and J ends lost 1 base and 3 bases respectively, with 10 bases between them. CDR3 residues: CATSRVGAANQPQHF. Here the CDR3 DNA reads TGTGCCACCAGCAGAGTTGGGGCAGCCAATCAGCCCCAGCATTTT. The full variable domain, its missing parts supplied by reference TRBV15 and TRBJ1-5, is DAMVIQNPRYQVTQFGKPVTLSCSQTLNHNVMYWYQQKSSQAPKLLFHYYDKDFNNEADTPDNFQSRRPNTSFCFLDIRSPGLGDTAMYLCATSRVGAANQPQHFGDGTRLSIL.

This clonotype showed up just once. This rearrangement joins TRBV28 to TRBJ2-5; the D gene is possibly TRBD1 (6 bases). V shed 2 bases and J shed 1 base, with 14 bases lying between them. CDR3 length: 16 residues. CDR1 is MDHEN and CDR2 is SYDVKM in the germline V gene. CDR3 sequence reads: CASSLDLGQPQETQYF. CDR3 DNA: TGTGCCAGCAGTTTAGATCTAGGACAGCCCCAAGAGACCCAGTACTTC.

This clonotype was seen a few times. The CDR3 spells CASRLETTDTQYF. CDR3 in DNA: TGTGCCAGCAGGCTTGAGACCACAGATACGCAGTATTTT. The chain couples TRBV12-3 or TRBV12-4 to TRBJ2-3; no clear D. The CDR3 covers 13 residues. The ends were cut back, 6 bases at V and 2 bases at J, with 9 bases in the middle.

The J gene is TRBJ1-1, the V gene TRBV29-1; 7 positions agree with TRBD1. From germline, CDR1 is SQVTM and CDR2 ANQGSEA. V lost 8 bases and J lost 3; bases outside the gene matches: 6. The CDR3 is 12 residues long. The CDR3 sequence: CSFQGDDTEAFF. Written as DNA, the CDR3 is TGCAGCTTTCAGGGGGACGACACTGAAGCTTTCTTT.

The V gene is TRBV6-5, the J gene TRBJ2-5; no definite D call. The CDR3 has 14 amino acids. V was clipped by 2 bases and J by 0 bases, with 7 bases between them. From germline, CDR1 is MNHEY and CDR2 SVGAGI. CDR3 nucleotide sequence: TGTGCCAGCAGTTACGGGTCTAACCAAGAGACCCAGTACTTC. Translated, it gives CASSYGSNQETQYF.

This clonotype has a handful of counts. This chain uses TRBV6-2 or TRBV6-3 with TRBJ1-2; 9 bases match TRBD1. Germline assignment: CDR1 MNHEY and CDR2 SVGEGT. V was pared by 2 bases and J by 4 bases, with 5 bases of the junction left unmatched. This CDR3 contains 15 residues. The CDR3 loop reads CASSYPGTGIYGYTF. CDR3 DNA: TGTGCCAGCAGTTACCCCGGGACAGGGATCTATGGCTACACCTTC.

The chain is built from TRBV7-2 and TRBJ2-3, with 13 nucleotides matching TRBD2. CDR3 length: 15 amino acids. V shed 2 bases and J 5 bases; nucleotides not matched to a gene: 1. Germline CDR1 reads SGHTA; CDR2 reads FQGNSA. CDR3 sequence: CASSLTSGREDTQYF. CDR3 sequence (DNA): TGTGCCAGCAGCTTAACTAGCGGGAGGGAAGATACGCAGTATTTT.

This clonotype has a handful of counts. The chain couples TRBV28 to TRBJ2-7, with 7 bases identical to TRBD2. Germline V gene data show CDR1 as MDHEN and CDR2 as SYDVKM. The J segment lost 5 bases and the V segment lost 1 base, leaving 5 bases of the junction unmatched. This CDR3 region has 14 residues. Here the CDR3 reads CASSLSGTTHEQYF. The CDR3 nucleotides are TGTGCCAGCAGTTTATCCGGGACTACCCACGAGCAGTACTTC.

The rearrangement uses TRBV6-6 and TRBJ2-1; the match to TRBD2 covers 12 bases. CDR1 is MNHNY, CDR2 SVGAGI, per germline (reference sequence). CDR3 length: 15 residues. V shed 2 bases and J 5 bases; nucleotides not matched to a gene: 1. The CDR3: CASSYRTSGNNEQFF. As DNA, the CDR3 is TGTGCCAGCAGTTACCGGACTAGCGGGAACAATGAGCAGTTCTTC.

The chain's CDR3 is CASSLARRAEAFF. DNA for the CDR3: TGTGCCAGCAGTTTAGCGCGCAGGGCTGAAGCTTTCTTT. The chain links TRBV12-3 or TRBV12-4 to TRBJ1-1; possibly TRBD1 for D (5 bases). The V gene lost 0 bases and the J gene lost 6 bases, with 8 bases spanning the gap. CDR3 size: 13 residues.

The chain recombines TRBV5-1 with TRBJ1-1; D is ambiguous. The CDR3 has 14 residues. Germline CDR1 reads SGHRS; CDR2 reads YFSETQ. The germline V and J ends were trimmed by 1 base and 4 bases, with 11 bases remaining between them. The CDR3 sequence: CASSLMAAGTEAFF. CDR3 DNA: TGCGCCAGCAGCTTGATGGCAGCCGGCACTGAAGCTTTCTTT.